The 19 T cell receptor beta chains given below trace back to one sample, sequenced in a study of CD4+ T cells in melanoma. Here immunoSEQ multiplex PCR was the method, and the copy in TCRdb shows in-frame clones only, minus some. The table lists fewer than 55,000 clones, about 88% of them singletons. Sequences were obtained from peripheral blood. All receptors come from a human donor with melanoma.

The J gene is TRBJ2-3, the V gene TRBV4-1; 12 bases agree with TRBD2. CDR1 is MGHRA, CDR2 YSYEKL, per germline. CDR3 size: 16 residues. Germline trimming cut 3 bases from V and 3 bases from J; bases unmatched to any gene: 4. In DNA, the CDR3 is TGCGCCAGCAGCCAGGCTAGCGGGGGGGCGACAGATACGCAGTATTTT. It yields the protein CASSQASGGATDTQYF.

CDR3 region: CASSLWGNTEAFF. The CDR3 DNA is TGTGCCAGCAGCTTATGGGGGAACACTGAAGCTTTCTTT. This sequence joins TRBV13 and TRBJ1-1; D ambiguous. The CDR3 is 13 residues long. V was cut by 2 bases and J by 1 base, with 5 bases left in between. Per germline, CDR1 PRHDT and CDR2 FYEKMQ (reference sequence). Drawing the rest from reference TRBV13 and TRBJ1-1, the complete variable domain is AAGVIQSPRHLIKEKRETATLKCYPIPRHDTVYWYQQGPGQDPQFLISFYEKMQSDKGSIPDRFSAQQFSDYHSELNMSSLELGDSALYFCASSLWGNTEAFFGQGTRLTVV.

The CDR3 nucleotides read TGTGCCATCAGTGATACTAGCGGGGGCGCAGATACGCAGTATTTT. Protein product: CAISDTSGGADTQYF. The chain couples TRBV10-3 to TRBJ2-3, with 11 bases lining up with TRBD2. This CDR3 spans 15 amino acids. CDR1 ENHRY and CDR2 SYGVKD come from the germline V gene. V lost 3 bases, J lost 4 bases, and 3 bases stayed unmatched.

The CDR3 region has the DNA TGTGCCAGCAGTTTAAGGGGACAGGGCAGCTCCTACGAGCAGTACTTC. This gives the protein CASSLRGQGSSYEQYF. This chain links TRBV28 with TRBJ2-7; 9 bases agree with TRBD1. The CDR3 runs 16 residues. Germline CDR1 MDHEN, CDR2 SYDVKM. V gave up 2 bases and J gave up 0 bases; unmatched junction bases: 5.

The V call is TRBV19, the J call TRBJ1-2; no reliable D call. Germline V CDR1 and CDR2: LNHDA, SQIVND (reference sequence). This CDR3 comprises 15 residues. The V end lost 8 bases, the J end lost 0 bases, and 16 bases lay between the germline ends. The CDR3 sequence: CASCREASSNYGYTF. CDR3 nucleotides: TGTGCCAGTTGCCGGGAGGCATCCTCTAACTATGGCTACACCTTC. The full variable domain, with the rest looked up from reference TRBV19 and TRBJ1-2, is DGGITQSPKYLFRKEGQNVTLSCEQNLNHDAMYWYRQDPGQGLRLIYYSQIVNDFQKGDIAEGYSVSREKKESFPLTVTSAQKNPTAFYLCASCREASSNYGYTFGSGTRLTVV.

Only one count was recorded for this clone. This chain joins TRBV7-3 and TRBJ2-1, with D maybe TRBD1 (8 bases). Germline V gene data show CDR1 as SGHTA and CDR2 as FQGTGA. The V end was cut by 5 bases, the J end by 7 bases, with 21 bases between. CDR3 length equals 16 residues. The CDR3: CASSPTGGESTNEQFF. The CDR3 nucleotides are TGTGCCAGCAGCCCAACAGGGGGGGAAAGCACGAATGAGCAGTTCTTC.

The rearrangement links TRBV2 to TRBJ1-6; D gene uncertain. Germline CDR1 and CDR2: SNHLY and FYNNEI. V lost 6 bases and J lost 5, with 14 bases in between. The CDR3 contains 15 residues. The CDR3 region is CASRVQTGHNSPLHF. CDR3 DNA sequence: TGTGCCAGCAGGGTACAGACCGGGCATAATTCACCCCTCCACTTT.

J is TRBJ1-1 and V is TRBV11-2; possible D gene TRBD1, 6 bases. Trimming pared 5 bases from V and 3 bases from J, leaving 10 bases between. The length of the CDR3 is 13 residues. Per germline, CDR1 SGHAT and CDR2 FQNNGV. CDR3 nucleotide sequence: TGTGCCAGCAGCCACAGGGTGGACACTGAAGCTTTCTTT. Amino acids: CASSHRVDTEAFF.

This clone was found once. V usage is TRBV30 and J usage is TRBJ2-7; 8 bases align to TRBD1. Trimming at V came to 2 bases and at J to 4 bases, leaving 7 bases not matched to a gene. CDR3 length: 14 residues. The germline gives CDR1 GTSNPN, CDR2 SVGIG (reference sequence). CDR3 nucleotide sequence: TGTGCCTGGAGTCCAGGGGGCAGGATATACGAGCAGTACTTC. It is translated as CAWSPGGRIYEQYF.

The gene calls are TRBV6-1 and TRBJ1-4, with 10 bases aligning to TRBD1. The CDR3 is 21 residues long. J lost 0 bases, V lost 2 bases, and 15 bases had no gene match. Germline V gene sequence: CDR1 MNHNS, CDR2 SASEGT. CDR3 DNA: TGTGCCAGCAGTGAATTCTCGTTTTACGGGACAGGGGATGCAACTAATGAAAAACTGTTTTTT. This codes for CASSEFSFYGTGDATNEKLFF.

The chain links TRBV29-1 to TRBJ1-1; 12 positions match TRBD1. Germline V gene data show CDR1 as SQVTM and CDR2 as ANQGSEA. V lost 7 bases to trimming and J lost 6 bases; unmatched junction nucleotides: 6. CDR3 size: 13 residues. As DNA, the CDR3 is TGCAGCGCTGGGACAGGGGGCGCGGCTGAAGCTTTCTTT. Translation: CSAGTGGAAEAFF.

The V and J genes are TRBV11-2 and TRBJ2-7, with a weak D call TRBD2 (5 bases). The length of the CDR3 is 16 residues. The germline V gene has CDR1 SGHAT and CDR2 FQNNGV. Between the trimmed V and J ends, which lost 2 bases and 3 bases, there was a span of 17 bases. The CDR3 DNA sequence: TGTGCCAGCAGCTTAACCCCGGGGATCTTCTACTACGAGCAGTACTTC. This encodes CASSLTPGIFYYEQYF. Filled out from reference TRBV11-2 and TRBJ2-7, the complete variable domain reads EAGVAQSPRYKIIEKRQSVAFWCNPISGHATLYWYQQILGQGPKLLIQFQNNGVVDDSQLPKDRFSAERLKGVDSTLKIQPAKLEDSAVYLCASSLTPGIFYYEQYFGPGTRLTVT.

The chain carries TRBV6-5 and TRBJ1-1; no reliable D call. Germline CDR1 reads MNHEY; CDR2 reads SVGAGI. V was clipped by 1 base and J by 5 bases, with 8 bases between them. The CDR3 loop spans 13 amino acids. The CDR3 spells CASSYWDGTEAFF. CDR3 in DNA: TGTGCCAGCAGTTACTGGGATGGGACTGAAGCTTTCTTT.

The chain is built from TRBV7-8 and TRBJ1-1, with TRBD1 as a possible D gene (6 bases). Germline CDR1 reads SGHVS; CDR2 reads FQNEAQ. V was shortened by 8 bases and J by 5 bases, with 18 bases between the two germline ends. The CDR3 loop spans 14 amino acids. The CDR3 nucleotides read TGTGCCAGCTGCGATATCGGGGGGCGTACTGAAGCTTTCTTT. Translation: CASCDIGGRTEAFF.

This sequence joins TRBV18 and TRBJ1-6; D is ambiguous. Trimming took off 3 bases at V and 4 bases at J, with 4 bases between the two ends. The CDR3 covers 13 residues. Per the germline V gene, CDR1 is KGHSH and CDR2 is LQKENI. CDR3 DNA sequence: TGTGCCAGCTCACCGGATTATAATTCACCCCTCCACTTT. It codes for CASSPDYNSPLHF.

The gene calls are TRBV29-1 and TRBJ1-1; D may be TRBD1 (5 bases). CDR1 and CDR2 (germline): SQVTM, ANQGSEA. The CDR3 loop spans 15 amino acids. Trimming took 5 bases from V and 0 from J, leaving 16 bases between them. The CDR3 DNA reads TGCAGCGTTATACGAATGGAGGGACTGAACACTGAAGCTTTCTTT. Translated: CSVIRMEGLNTEAFF.

The chain couples TRBV11-2 to TRBJ2-2, with D possibly matching TRBD1 (6 bases). From germline, CDR1 is SGHAT and CDR2 FQNNGV. Trimming took off 2 bases at V and 6 bases at J, with 10 bases between the two ends. CDR3 size: 14 residues. The DNA for the CDR3 is TGTGCCAGCAGCTTACAACAGGGAGCCGGGGAGCTGTTTTTT. Its protein is CASSLQQGAGELFF. The variable domain in full, with the rest retrieved from reference TRBV11-2 and TRBJ2-2, is EAGVAQSPRYKIIEKRQSVAFWCNPISGHATLYWYQQILGQGPKLLIQFQNNGVVDDSQLPKDRFSAERLKGVDSTLKIQPAKLEDSAVYLCASSLQQGAGELFFGEGSRLTVL.

Worth noting for this clone: Germline and junction disagree at one end, which may indicate a read error. The rearrangement links TRBV7-6 to TRBJ2-1; 8 bases match TRBD1. CDR1 is SGHVS, CDR2 FNYEAQ, per germline. The CDR3 contains 15 residues. The CDR3 is CASSLSSGGYDEQFF. Here the CDR3 DNA reads TGTGCCAGCAGCCTCTCGTCAGGGGGCTACGATGAGCAGTTCTTC.

The rearrangement links TRBV27 to TRBJ1-1; D remains ambiguous. The CDR3 totals 12 residues. Deletions cut 6 bases from V and 0 bases from J, with 5 bases between. CDR1 is MNHEY, CDR2 SMNVEV, per germline (reference sequence). DNA of the CDR3: TGTGCCAGCAGCGGAATGAACACTGAAGCTTTCTTT. Its protein is CASSGMNTEAFF.